Listed here are 15 T cell receptor beta chains from one sample, sequenced in a study of neurological immune-mediated disorders. In TCRdb, the 5' RACE reads were re-called with MiXCR into one record per CDR3 protein. The sample yields 30,000 to 45,000 distinct CDR3 sequences, over 9% seen once. The specimen was PBMCs. The source of these receptors is a young woman with HTLV-1-associated myelopathy (HAM/TSP).

In its sample, this clonotype was seen many times. The chain carries TRBV12-3 or TRBV12-4 and TRBJ2-3; 7 bases are a match to TRBD2. Germline trimming cut 3 bases from V and 5 bases from J; bases unmatched to any gene: 5. This CDR3 comprises 14 residues. The CDR3 reads CASSLGGVLDTQYF. The CDR3 coding sequence is TGTGCCAGCAGTTTGGGGGGGGTATTAGATACGCAGTATTTT.

Many counts were recorded for this clonotype. This rearrangement joins TRBV20-1 to TRBJ2-1, with 10 bases matching TRBD2. With V trimmed by 7 bases and J by 4 bases, 4 bases remained unmatched. The CDR3 totals 13 residues. Germline assignment: CDR1 DFQATT and CDR2 SNEGSKA (reference sequence). CDR3: CSVLSGGYNEQFF. DNA of the CDR3: TGCAGTGTGCTTAGCGGGGGGTACAATGAGCAGTTCTTC.

This clonotype was detected many times. This chain uses TRBV11-3 with TRBJ1-1; 7 bases line up with TRBD1. CDR3 length: 15 amino acids. Per the germline V gene, CDR1 is SGHNT and CDR2 is YENEEA. J was trimmed by 1 base and V by 4 bases; bases with no gene match: 6. The DNA of the CDR3 is TGTGCCAGCAGCTCAGGGGGGAACCGGAACACTGAAGCTTTCTTT. As protein: CASSSGGNRNTEAFF.

This clonotype was recorded at least ten times. The chain combines TRBV20-1 with TRBJ1-1; a weak D match, TRBD1 (5 bases). This CDR3 is built from 15 residues. Germline CDR1 DFQATT, CDR2 SNEGSKA (reference sequence). V was clipped by 0 bases and J by 1 base, with 12 bases between them. CDR3 protein: CSARDTRGENTEAFF. CDR3 nucleotide sequence: TGCAGTGCTAGAGATACGCGGGGGGAGAACACTGAAGCTTTCTTT.

This clonotype was seen many times. The chain carries TRBV15 and TRBJ2-7; 7 nucleotides agree with TRBD1. Germline V gene lookup returns CDR1 LNHNV and CDR2 YYDKDF (reference sequence). This CDR3 contains 14 residues. After removal of 4 bases from V and 0 bases from J, the junction contained 3 bases not matched to a gene. CDR3: CATSKQGPSYEQYF. The CDR3 bases are TGTGCCACCAGCAAACAGGGGCCCTCCTACGAGCAGTACTTC.

This clonotype was found many times. V is TRBV20-1 and J is TRBJ1-2; D gene uncertain. V lost 1 base, J lost 6 bases, and 12 bases lay in between. The CDR3 runs 13 residues. Germline V gene data show CDR1 as DFQATT and CDR2 as SNEGSKA (reference sequence). CDR3 sequence reads: CSARGRGGDGYTF. CDR3 sequence (DNA): TGCAGTGCTAGAGGTCGTGGAGGTGATGGCTACACCTTC.

This clonotype was counted many times. V gene TRBV12-3 or TRBV12-4 combines with J gene TRBJ1-5, with 8 bases identical to TRBD1. This CDR3 has 14 amino acids. The J segment lost 5 bases and the V segment lost 3 bases, leaving 3 bases of the junction unmatched. CDR3 amino acids: CASSFEQGDQPQHF. CDR3 nucleotides: TGTGCCAGCAGTTTCGAACAGGGGGATCAGCCCCAGCATTTT.

The table lists this clonotype with many counts. The rearrangement joins TRBV20-1 to TRBJ1-2, with no clear D. CDR1 and CDR2 (germline): DFQATT, SNEGSKA (reference sequence). This CDR3 is built from 13 residues. Trimming removed 6 bases at V and 4 bases at J, with 15 bases between. This chain's CDR3 is CSAQPGWGYGYTF. CDR3 nucleotides: TGCAGTGCCCAACCGGGGTGGGGCTATGGCTACACCTTC.

This clonotype was seen at least ten times. The chain uses TRBV7-2 and TRBJ1-1; no clear D. Trimming left V 2 bases short and J 10 bases short, with 17 bases between. CDR1 is SGHTA and CDR2 is FQGNSA in the germline V gene. The CDR3 is 14 residues long. CDR3 sequence reads: CTSSLIFGLEGAFF. The CDR3 nucleotides are TGTACCAGCAGCTTAATTTTTGGGCTCGAGGGAGCTTTCTTT.

This clonotype was counted at least ten times. The chain combines TRBV5-1 with TRBJ2-7; tentative D call: TRBD1 (5 bases). The CDR3 is 14 residues long. Deletions cut 0 bases from V and 1 base from J, with 8 bases between. Germline V gene sequence: CDR1 SGHRS, CDR2 YFSETQ. CDR3 nucleotide sequence: TGCGCCAGCAGCTTGGTACAGGAATCCTACGAGCAGTACTTC. Encoded protein: CASSLVQESYEQYF.

Ten or more counts support this clonotype. This rearrangement joins TRBV5-5 to TRBJ2-2, with TRBD2 identical over 11 bases. The germline CDR1 and CDR2 sequences are SGHKS and YYEKEE (reference sequence). The J segment lost 1 base and the V segment lost 5 bases, leaving 10 bases of the junction unmatched. The CDR3 has 18 residues. CDR3 sequence: CASRRTGTSGLNTGELFF. As DNA, the CDR3 is TGTGCCAGCAGACGAACCGGGACTAGCGGCCTGAACACCGGGGAGCTGTTTTTT.

Sample share makes this clonotype medium-sized (0.01 to 0.1%). The CDR3, as DNA: TGCAGTGCTTCAGGGGGGAATAACTATGGCTACACCTTC. Its protein is CSASGGNNYGYTF. The V gene is TRBV20-1, the J gene TRBJ1-2; 7 nucleotides match TRBD1. The CDR3 has 13 residues. From germline, CDR1 is DFQATT and CDR2 SNEGSKA (reference sequence). Unmatched junction bases numbered 4, after V lost 5 bases and J lost 1 base.

This clonotype was observed many times. The chain links TRBV6-5 to TRBJ2-3, with D maybe TRBD2 (6 bases). The CDR3 spans 15 residues. Germline assignment: CDR1 MNHEY and CDR2 SVGAGI. V was trimmed by 2 bases and J by 2 bases, leaving 11 bases between them. CDR3 protein: CASSYGLPFTDTQYF. The CDR3 nucleotides are TGTGCCAGCAGTTACGGACTACCCTTCACAGATACGCAGTATTTT.

This chain links TRBV6-1 with TRBJ1-2; 9 nucleotides match TRBD1. The J segment lost 7 bases and the V segment lost 6 bases, leaving 15 bases of the junction unmatched. Germline V gives CDR1 MNHNS, CDR2 SASEGT. This CDR3 is built from 16 residues. Written as DNA, the CDR3 is TGTGCCAGCAGGCACGAAGGGACAGGGCATTTAGTTGGCTACACCTTC. Amino acids: CASRHEGTGHLVGYTF.

The sample holds many counts of this clonotype. This chain connects TRBV10-2 to TRBJ1-3; possible D gene TRBD1, 5 bases. The ends were cut back, 2 bases at V and 2 bases at J, with 13 bases in the middle. The CDR3 covers 16 residues. Germline V gene sequence: CDR1 WSHSY, CDR2 SAAADI. The CDR3 spells CASSEPGRLAGNTIYF. Here the CDR3 DNA reads TGCGCCAGCAGTGAGCCGGGGCGCTTAGCTGGAAACACCATATATTTT.